This T cell receptor (beta chain) was retrieved from a study of neurological immune-mediated disorders (dated by TCRdb to about 2019). Describing the broader study: Of the roughly 35 multiple sclerosis patients, around 30 had relapsing-remitting MS and 3 had secondary progressive MS. The cohort was made up of approximately 65 subjects, consisting of some 14 HAM/TSP patients, 34 multiple sclerosis patients and about 20 healthy controls. The study compared peripheral blood TCR-beta repertoires of HTLV-I-associated myelopathy (HAM/TSP) patients, multiple sclerosis patients and healthy controls using UMI-based sequencing. Longitudinal samples, technical triplicates and paired sorted CD4+ and CD8+ T-cell subsets, alongside PBMC samples, were included among the 106 TCR-beta libraries.

The full study reports these points: TCR clonal expansion was highest in HAM/TSP patients and lowest in MS patients, with MS patients falling below even healthy controls. No clinical or MRI features were associated with the MS cluster, and the authors said that larger cohorts are needed. Repertoires from 18 of 34 MS patients were grouped by phylogenetic analysis into a cluster of related CDR3 sequences, suggesting a possible repertoire-level signature. Across subjects, expanded clones never shared an identical CDR3 amino acid sequence, which suggests that the TCR-beta repertoires in every group were private.

cDNA was synthesized by template-switch 5'RACE using a primer with a 10-nucleotide random unique molecular identifier that tagged each TCR transcript. Over 180 million TCR-beta sequences, covering 15-18 subjects, were produced in each sequencing run. The RNeasy kit was used to extract total RNA. The KAPA Real-time Library Amplification kit was used to amplify TCR-beta VDJ regions with primers for the TCR constant region and the 5'RACE anchor. A first PCR added sample indexes and Illumina adaptors, after which a second PCR increased the library yield. After purification with Ampure beads, the TCR product of roughly 650 bp was size-selected on a 2% E-gel SizeSelection system. Before pooling, libraries had their quality checked on a Bioanalyzer, their concentration measured with Qubit, and their quantity determined with the Kapa Library Quantification kit. An Illumina HiSeq 2500 was used to sequence the libraries paired-end at 2 x 150 bp. To increase sequence diversity, roughly 24-32% phiX was spiked into each library pool. In the paper's pipeline: Quality-filtered reads were processed with the UMI-based MiGEC pipeline, which removed over 90% of raw TCR sequences during error correction. VDJ genes were aligned to IMGT germline references, and each clonotype was defined by a unique CDR3 amino acid sequence together with V-J genes. Clonal expansion, Shannon diversity, and CDR3 relatedness (CalcPairwiseDistances, ClusterSamples) were evaluated with VDJtools, and phylogenetic trees were built with CLCbio workbench. Expanded clones were defined as having at least 8 unique UMIs, based on coefficient-of-variation modelling across technical triplicates. The raw public data were reprocessed by TCRdb itself: fastp quality trimming at Q25, MiXCR clonotype calling, in-frame beta chains only. Each entry is one CDR3 protein sequence, shown with its most common DNA and genes. The V and J calls follow TCRdb's processing rather than the paper's. This sample has about 46,000 distinct CDR3 sequences in its table, and approximately 2.8% of those were observed once. The ten top clones hold approximately 16% of the sample.

CDR1 and CDR2 were assigned from the germline V gene as SGHRS and YFSETQ. The CDR3 goes from the cysteine to the phenylalanine over 18 residues. CDR3 DNA is the only sequence kept; it has 54 bases, read in frame from the first base. V is trimmed back by 4 bases and J by 1 base, and the junction contains 11 bases that no gene match accounts for. This clonotype occurred many times. Its antigen has not been determined. No base quality values were provided; no much bigger clone lies one nucleotide off. Libraries from unsorted PBMCs were made from 2 million PBMCs kept in RNAlater at -80 degrees C until RNA extraction. Multiple sclerosis patients were enrolled in a US clinical protocol under which disease progression was evaluated by magnetic resonance imaging. Peripheral blood was subjected to Ficoll-Hypaque density gradient centrifugation to isolate PBMCs, which were then cryopreserved in liquid nitrogen.

The receptor comes from a woman between 50 and 59 years old with multiple sclerosis. Sequenced: PBMCs. Recombination linked TRBV5-1 to TRBJ2-3; the junction holds 11 bases that match TRBD2. The DNA sequence is given as TGCGCCAGCAGCCTAAATCGCGAGGGACTAGCGGGCACAGATACGCAGTATTTT. Its protein reads: CASSLNREGLAGTDTQYF.